This paragraph covers one T cell receptor beta chain sequence. Study processing details: Reference gene primer amplification gave nucleated cell count estimates. The protocol was immunoSEQ multiplex PCR, while the TCRdb copy is restricted to in-frame clones and leaves out a portion. V, J and clone size are those of that table, while D and trimming were read from the DNA. The sample lists around 220,000 clones; 86% were seen once. This sample is drawn from a study of blood T cell repertoires in COVID-19. Study details: Italy, Spain and the United States were the sources of the convalescent and acute COVID-19 samples. T cells, B-cell-depleted T cells, or PBMCs provided the cDNA or gDNA that served as material.

CDR3 size: 17 residues. Per the germline V gene, CDR1 is SGHRS and CDR2 is YFSETQ. V lost 0 bases, J lost 0 bases, and 15 bases lay in between. Sequenced material: peripheral blood. V and J are TRBV5-1 and TRBJ1-2; possible D gene TRBD1, 6 bases. The receptor comes from a man in his fifties or sixties with acute or convalescent COVID-19. CDR3 sequence: CASSLAGVQAANYGYTF. CDR3 DNA: TGCGCCAGCAGCTTGGCAGGGGTTCAGGCGGCTAACTATGGCTACACCTTC.